These 23 T cell receptor beta chains came from one sample sequenced in a study of T cells in lung cancer brain metastases (dated by TCRdb to about 2018). The library was produced with the immunoSEQ multiplex PCR assay. As stored in TCRdb, this immuneACCESS dataset retains in-frame rearrangements with V and J assigned. A fraction of the clones does not appear; measured against another copy, unresolved V genes explain less than half of the discrepancy, and the remainder lacks a known reason. This sample comprises 5,000 to 6,500 clones, about 88% of them detected only once. Less than 5% of the sample rests with the top ten. The sequenced sample was tumor tissue from the primary lung tumor. The sample's cell subset or site label is to be understood as: primary lung cancer lesion. The receptors come from a man in his 70s with non-small cell lung cancer.

The chain employs TRBV5-1 and TRBJ2-7, with 9 bases that match TRBD2. The CDR3 covers 16 residues. Germline-derived CDR1 and CDR2 are SGHRS and YFSETQ. Losses at the gene ends were 1 base for V and 3 bases for J; bases not matched to a gene: 8. As DNA, the CDR3 is TGCGCCAGCAGCTTGTCCCCAGCTAGCGGGATCTACGAGCAGTACTTC. Translation: CASSLSPASGIYEQYF. Drawing the rest from reference TRBV5-1 and TRBJ2-7, the complete variable domain is KAGVTQTPRYLIKTRGQQVTLSCSPISGHRSVSWYQQTPGQGLQFLFEYFSETQRNKGNFPGRFSGRQFSNSRSEMNVSTLELGDSALYLCASSLSPASGIYEQYFGPGTRLTVT.

V usage is TRBV6-6 and J usage is TRBJ1-3; tentative D call: TRBD1 (5 bases). This CDR3 is 14 amino acids long. Trimming took 2 bases from V and 1 from J, leaving 6 bases between them. Per germline, CDR1 MNHNY and CDR2 SVGAGI (reference sequence). In nucleotides, the CDR3 is TGTGCCAGCAGTTACGGGGGGTCTGGAAACACCATATATTTT. Amino acids: CASSYGGSGNTIYF.

V usage is TRBV6-1 and J usage is TRBJ1-5; D remains ambiguous. The germline V and J ends were trimmed by 7 bases and 0 bases, with 7 bases remaining between them. The germline V gene has CDR1 MNHNS and CDR2 SASEGT. The CDR3 is made up of 13 amino acids. In DNA, the CDR3 is TGTGCCAGCAAATACTATAGCAATCAGCCCCAGCATTTT. It specifies CASKYYSNQPQHF.

Only one count was recorded for this clone. The CDR3 spells CASSAQLNTEAFF. The CDR3 coding sequence is TGCGCCAGCAGCGCCCAATTGAACACTGAAGCTTTCTTT. The gene calls are TRBV5-1 and TRBJ1-1; D not resolved. This CDR3 contains 13 residues. Trimming cost V 4 bases and J 0 bases, with 7 bases left between them. Germline values: CDR1 SGHRS, CDR2 YFSETQ.

DNA of the CDR3: TGTGCCAGCAGCACTAGACAGGCCCCGAACACCGGGGAGCTGTTTTTT. Translation: CASSTRQAPNTGELFF. This chain links TRBV9 with TRBJ2-2; a possible D gene is TRBD1 (6 bases). The CDR3 runs to 16 residues. CDR1 is SGDLS, CDR2 YYNGEE, per germline. V was pared by 4 bases and J by 0 bases, with 13 bases between.

This clone came up a few times. The chain employs TRBV19 and TRBJ1-1; 10 nucleotides match TRBD1. V was clipped by 3 bases and J by 4 bases; unmatched bases: 8. CDR3 length: 16 residues. Germline assignment: CDR1 LNHDA and CDR2 SQIVND (reference sequence). CDR3: CASSIEGQGKSTEAFF. The DNA for the CDR3 is TGTGCCAGTAGTATTGAGGGACAGGGGAAGTCCACTGAAGCTTTCTTT.

The chain is built from TRBV18 and TRBJ1-2; D not resolved. The V gene lost 2 bases and the J gene lost 8 bases, with 12 bases spanning the gap. The germline gives CDR1 KGHSH, CDR2 LQKENI. The CDR3 length is 13 residues. CDR3 residues: CASSPSAEGGYTF. The CDR3 DNA is TGTGCCAGCTCACCATCGGCAGAGGGCGGCTACACCTTC.

V usage is TRBV5-4 and J usage is TRBJ2-1, with 8 bases aligning to TRBD2. Per germline, CDR1 SGHNT and CDR2 YYREEE (reference sequence). The V and J ends lost 4 bases and 15 bases, in that order; junction bases with no gene match: 12. This CDR3 has 13 residues. The CDR3 region has the DNA TGTGCCAGCAGCCTGGCCTCACTAGCGGTAGCGTTCTTC. Translation gives CASSLASLAVAFF.

The J gene is TRBJ1-2, the V gene TRBV6-5; 8 bases map to TRBD1. Germline trimming cut 5 bases from V and 3 bases from J; bases unmatched to any gene: 2. The CDR3 loop spans 13 amino acids. The germline V gene has CDR1 MNHEY and CDR2 SVGAGI. The CDR3 nucleotides read TGTGCCAGCAGTCAGGGGGCGCACTATGGCTACACCTTC. Its translation: CASSQGAHYGYTF.

The chain links TRBV7-6 to TRBJ1-4, with D perhaps TRBD1 (6 bases). V gave up 1 base and J gave up 7 bases, with 16 bases separating them. Per germline, CDR1 SGHVS and CDR2 FNYEAQ. The CDR3 length is 16 residues. Here the CDR3 DNA reads TGTGCCAGCAGCTTAGATACTTGGGGGGCGGGTGAAAAACTGTTTTTT. Amino acid sequence: CASSLDTWGAGEKLFF. The full variable domain, its missing parts supplied by reference TRBV7-6 and TRBJ1-4, is GAGVSQSPRYKVTKRGQDVALRCDPISGHVSLYWYRQALGQGPEFLTYFNYEAQQDKSGLPNDRFSAERPEGSISTLTIQRTEQRDSAMYRCASSLDTWGAGEKLFFGSGTQLSVL.

The V call is TRBV21-1, the J call TRBJ2-1; the listed D gene, TRBD2, was not tested against the DNA. TRBV21-1 counts as a pseudogene. The CDR3 sequence is 13 residues long. The CDR3 reads CAKAGGRVNEQFF. In nucleotides, the CDR3 is TGTGCCAAGGCGGGAGGGAGGGTCAATGAGCAGTTCTTC.

This chain links TRBV6-6 with TRBJ2-7; TRBD2 matches 8 bases. The CDR3 contains 13 residues. CDR1 is MNHNY and CDR2 is SVGAGI in the germline V gene (reference sequence). The J segment lost 3 bases and the V segment lost 5 bases, leaving 3 bases of the junction unmatched. CDR3 in amino acids: CASSTSGNYEQYF. Here the CDR3 DNA reads TGTGCCAGCAGTACTAGCGGAAACTACGAGCAGTACTTC.

This clone appeared a few times. The chain employs TRBV14 and TRBJ2-7; D not resolved. CDR3 length: 13 residues. CDR1 and CDR2 from the germline V gene are SGHDN and FVKESK. V dropped 3 bases and J dropped 3 bases, with 9 bases sitting between them. This chain's CDR3 is CASSHTVLYEQYF. The CDR3 DNA reads TGTGCCAGCAGCCATACAGTCCTCTACGAGCAGTACTTC.

This clone has only a few counts. The chain employs TRBV18 and TRBJ2-1; TRBD2 matches at 10 bases. V trimming: 2 bases; J trimming: 5 bases; junction bases outside the gene matches: 6. Germline CDR1 KGHSH, CDR2 LQKENI. The CDR3 runs to 16 residues. The CDR3 DNA follows: TGTGCCAGCTCACCATTGTCTAGCGGGAGAGACAATGAGCAGTTCTTC. Translating gives CASSPLSSGRDNEQFF.

V is TRBV5-5 and J is TRBJ2-7; 7 nucleotides line up with TRBD2. The CDR3 spans 13 residues. CDR1 is SGHKS, CDR2 YYEKEE, per germline (reference sequence). The V segment lost 4 bases and the J segment 0 bases; nucleotides outside the gene matches: 1. CDR3 bases: TGTGCCAGCAGCCGGGACTACTCCTACGAGCAGTACTTC. Protein: CASSRDYSYEQYF.

In its sample, this clone was seen once. This rearrangement joins TRBV5-1 to TRBJ2-7, with TRBD1 matching over 11 bases. The CDR3 is 13 residues long. Germline V gene sequence: CDR1 SGHRS, CDR2 YFSETQ. The junction had 4 bases not matched to a gene; V was cut back by 6 bases and J by 5 bases. The CDR3 region is CASNGQGAHEQYF. CDR3 coding DNA: TGCGCCAGCAACGGACAGGGGGCCCACGAGCAGTACTTC.

The chain combines TRBV6-5 with TRBJ2-6, with no clear D. Germline assignment: CDR1 MNHEY and CDR2 SVGAGI. The CDR3 sequence is 13 residues long. V was pared by 11 bases and J by 4 bases, with 12 bases between. The CDR3 loop reads CAVREPGANVLTF. CDR3 coding DNA: TGTGCCGTAAGGGAACCCGGGGCCAACGTCCTGACTTTC.

The gene calls are TRBV7-8 and TRBJ2-5, with TRBD1 identical over 7 bases. V shed 5 bases, J shed 2 bases, and the junction held 5 bases outside the gene matches. CDR1 and CDR2 (germline): SGHVS, FQNEAQ. CDR3 length: 14 residues. CDR3 sequence (DNA): TGTGCCAGCAGCCGGGACAGCGAACAAGAGACCCAGTACTTC. Its protein product is CASSRDSEQETQYF.

The chain joins TRBV30 to TRBJ1-4, with TRBD1 matching 7 bases. The CDR3 is 16 residues long. Germline V gene sequence: CDR1 GTSNPN, CDR2 SVGIG (reference sequence). Unmatched junction bases numbered 10, after V lost 2 bases and J lost 4 bases. The CDR3 DNA is TGTGCCTGGAGTCCCCTGGGACAGCCGGGTAATGAAAAACTGTTTTTT. It translates to CAWSPLGQPGNEKLFF.

The genes are TRBV19 and TRBJ1-2; D might be TRBD1 (5 bases). Germline V gene lookup returns CDR1 LNHDA and CDR2 SQIVND (reference sequence). This CDR3 region has 15 residues. V lost 8 bases to trimming and J lost 8 bases, with 24 bases between them. The CDR3 region is CASFALTGRVWGYTF. CDR3 DNA: TGTGCCAGTTTTGCTTTAACAGGACGGGTTTGGGGCTACACCTTC.

The V gene is TRBV7-2, the J gene TRBJ1-2, with unresolved D. The CDR3 is 15 residues long. CDR1 is SGHTA and CDR2 is FQGNSA in the germline V gene. V shed 1 base and J shed 8 bases, with 17 bases lying between them. In DNA form, the CDR3 reads TGTGCCAGCAGCTTAGAACACCGCCTTATACACGGCTACACCTTC. Its protein product is CASSLEHRLIHGYTF.

The genes are TRBV4-3 and TRBJ1-5; D is unclear. Germline CDR1 reads LGHNA; CDR2 reads YSLEER. V was clipped by 1 base and J by 1 base, with 14 bases between them. The CDR3 length is 17 residues. The CDR3 reads CASSQGTGGWSNQPQHF. In DNA form, the CDR3 reads TGCGCCAGCAGCCAAGGGACCGGAGGGTGGAGCAATCAGCCCCAGCATTTT.

In nucleotides, the CDR3 is TGTGCCAGCAGTGGGGCACGGACAGGGGGTAATCAGCCCCAGCATTTT. It specifies CASSGARTGGNQPQHF. This sequence joins TRBV2 and TRBJ1-5; the match to TRBD1 covers 10 bases. This CDR3 has 16 amino acids. The V gene's germline CDR1 is SNHLY and CDR2 FYNNEI. The ends lost 4 bases at V and 4 bases at J; junction bases unmatched: 7.